This paragraph reports one T cell receptor beta chain. Its antigen is not known. Per-sample PBMC isolation yielded at least 6.5 million cells. PCR was performed a second time for about 6 to 11 cycles using a sample-barcoded 5' primer and a J-beta primer mix. TCRdb passed the 5' RACE reads through MiXCR, listing each CDR3 protein once. The table includes some 1,500,000 distinct CDR3 sequences, about 42% detected once. This specimen belongs to a study of blood T cells in healthy people across ages. Study-wide findings and caveats: It was found that TCR beta diversity correlated strongly with the percentage of naive T cells. Underestimates were what the diversity estimates from one million T cells were considered to be. The fall in TCR beta diversity per million T cells was roughly linear with age.

Looked up from germline, CDR1 is SNHLY and CDR2 is FYNNEI. The CDR3 has 11 residues. V was trimmed by 9 bases and J by 5 bases, leaving 9 bases between them. Sample: blood. This TCR was sampled from a woman between 18 and 29 years old in good health. This sequence joins TRBV2 and TRBJ2-3; D gene unclear. CDR3 residues: CASTTLDTQYF. CDR3 DNA sequence: TGTGCCAGTACTACGTTAGATACGCAGTATTTT.